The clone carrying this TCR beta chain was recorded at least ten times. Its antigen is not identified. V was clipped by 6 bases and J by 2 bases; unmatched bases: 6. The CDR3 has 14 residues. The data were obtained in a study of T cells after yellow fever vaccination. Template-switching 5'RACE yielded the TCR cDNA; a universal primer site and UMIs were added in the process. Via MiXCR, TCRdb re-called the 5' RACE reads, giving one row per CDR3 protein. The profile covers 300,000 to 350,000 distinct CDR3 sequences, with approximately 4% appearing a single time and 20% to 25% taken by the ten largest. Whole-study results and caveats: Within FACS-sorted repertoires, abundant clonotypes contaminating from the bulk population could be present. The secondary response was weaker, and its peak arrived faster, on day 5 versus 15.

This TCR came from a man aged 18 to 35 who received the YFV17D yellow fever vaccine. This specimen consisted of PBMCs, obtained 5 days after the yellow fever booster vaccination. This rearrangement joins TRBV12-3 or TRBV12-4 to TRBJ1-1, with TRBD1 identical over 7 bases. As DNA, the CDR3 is TGTGCCAGCAGCACAGGGGCCTACAACACTGAAGCTTTCTTT. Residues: CASSTGAYNTEAFF.